The source of this TCR beta chain is a study of shared clonotypes between healthy human individuals. Trimming removed 1 base at V and 0 bases at J, with 10 bases between. The CDR3 extends over 16 amino acids. Germline V CDR1 and CDR2: SGHRS, YFSETQ. TCRdb keeps only in-frame clones here, not all; method: immunoSEQ multiplex PCR. The top ten clones hold roughly 2% of a sample with about 680,000 clones, roughly 73% of them seen once. The sequencing sample was made of memory CD4+ T cells sorted from blood. Subset meaning: CD45RA-negative fraction. The chain joins TRBV5-1 to TRBJ2-2, with D unresolved. This TCR derives from a woman aged 25 to 39 in good health. In DNA form, the CDR3 reads TGCGCCAGCAGCTTGTCCGAGGAGTCGAACACCGGGGAGCTGTTTTTT. The encoded protein is CASSLSEESNTGELFF.